This T cell receptor (beta chain) derives from a study of Ad26.COV2.S vaccination and SARS-CoV-2 variants (dated by TCRdb to about 2021). About the investigation overall: Donors in the vaccine arm were drawn from COV1001, a phase I-IIa trial of Ad26.COV2.S in healthy adults that was multicentre, randomized, double-blind and placebo-controlled. Sequencing of the TCRbeta repertoire served to evaluate the specificity and breadth of SARS-CoV-2-reactive T cell receptors following Ad26.COV2.S vaccination. Investigators did not know the trial group allocation while performing experiments and assessing outcomes. A total of some 30 samples were included in the TCR-sequenced set, comprising some 20 Ad26.COV2.S vaccine recipients, 5 placebo recipients and 8 SARS-CoV-2 convalescent individuals. Ad26.COV2.S was administered intramuscularly at a dose of 5x10^10 or 1x10^11 viral particles, either as one shot or as two shots given 56 days apart. Trial participants were randomized into five groups of five: low-dose or high-dose Ad26.COV2.S given once or twice, or placebo on both occasions. The full study reports these points: Spike-specific TCR breadth was higher in Ad26.COV2.S recipients than in placebo recipients (P = 0.0014). The authors noted that total T cell responses may have been underestimated by the TCR breadth and depth analyses. Vaccine and placebo recipients had comparable non-spike TCR breadth, which fits with the vaccine containing only spike. After vaccination, spike-specific CD8+ and CD4+ T cell responses were reported to show substantial breadth. The study was not powered to compare responses between vaccine doses or regimens.

The immunoSEQ Assay was used to sequence TCRbeta CDR3 regions. After extraction, genomic DNA underwent amplification by bias-controlled multiplex PCR, followed by high-throughput sequencing. Per the source publication's procedure: Collapsing and filtering of sequences were performed to quantify the absolute abundance of each unique TCRbeta CDR3 region. T cell fraction was estimated by normalization of TCRbeta template counts to usable DNA, with usable DNA being measured through amplification of reference genes present in all nucleated cells. Repertoire TCRs were annotated as SARS-CoV-2-specific when V gene, CDR3 amino acid sequence and J gene were exactly matched to a known reactive TCR set. MIRA supplied the reference SARS-CoV-2 TCR set, which was filtered for enrichment in COVID-19-positive ImmuneCODE repertoires so that public or cross-reactive TCRs were removed. Drawing on the MIRA antigens, annotated TCRs were analysed further at the level of specific ORF or position within ORF. Depth was the summed frequency of annotated unique rearrangements, while breadth was defined as annotated unique rearrangements over total unique productive rearrangements. Two-sided Wilcoxon rank-sum tests were applied when comparing TCR breadth between groups. In TCRdb, the immuneACCESS table is reduced to in-frame sequences with V and J assigned. These tables do not hold every clone; where another copy was compared, an unresolved V gene accounts for under half, and the others remain unexplained. Clone size and the V and J calls come from that table; the DNA yielded D and trimming. This sample lists some 520,000 clones; roughly 87% were detected once. The ten largest clones add up to roughly 12% of the sample.

Taken from cysteine to phenylalanine, the CDR3 has 17 residues. Only the CDR3 portion is preserved as DNA: 51 bases, with reading frame beginning at the first base. CDR1 is given as SEHNR and CDR2 as FQNEAQ, both from the germline V gene (reference sequence). V has 0 bases trimmed and J has 1 base trimmed; junction bases matching no gene number 3. This clone has a handful of counts. Its antigen remains unidentified. It has no much larger one-base neighbor in the sample; base qualities were not kept. According to the study, the label for this sample's treatment or condition signals: around 19 received Ad26.COV2.S at low or high dose, single or two shots; about 5 received placebo; per-sample allocation not given. Repertoires of vaccine and placebo recipients were sequenced from samples taken on day 63 after the first injection. Cohort 1b enrolled 20 to 30 adults aged 18-55 years at a single site in Boston, USA, between 29 July and 7 August 2020. Ad26.COV2.S was a replication-incompetent adenovirus type 26 vector expressing a prefusion-stabilized SARS-CoV-2 spike protein from the original Wuhan strain.

This clonotype was sampled from a person between 18 and 65 years old who received the Ad26.COV2.S COVID-19 vaccine or a placebo. Sequenced here: peripheral blood, sampled in a trial of Ad26.COV2.S vaccine versus placebo. The V and J genes are TRBV7-9 and TRBJ2-6, and 7 bases in between align with TRBD2. The CDR3 corresponds to CASSLALRGSGANVLTF. The sequenced DNA: TGTGCCAGCAGCTTAGCGCTGCGGGGGTCTGGGGCCAACGTCCTGACTTTC.